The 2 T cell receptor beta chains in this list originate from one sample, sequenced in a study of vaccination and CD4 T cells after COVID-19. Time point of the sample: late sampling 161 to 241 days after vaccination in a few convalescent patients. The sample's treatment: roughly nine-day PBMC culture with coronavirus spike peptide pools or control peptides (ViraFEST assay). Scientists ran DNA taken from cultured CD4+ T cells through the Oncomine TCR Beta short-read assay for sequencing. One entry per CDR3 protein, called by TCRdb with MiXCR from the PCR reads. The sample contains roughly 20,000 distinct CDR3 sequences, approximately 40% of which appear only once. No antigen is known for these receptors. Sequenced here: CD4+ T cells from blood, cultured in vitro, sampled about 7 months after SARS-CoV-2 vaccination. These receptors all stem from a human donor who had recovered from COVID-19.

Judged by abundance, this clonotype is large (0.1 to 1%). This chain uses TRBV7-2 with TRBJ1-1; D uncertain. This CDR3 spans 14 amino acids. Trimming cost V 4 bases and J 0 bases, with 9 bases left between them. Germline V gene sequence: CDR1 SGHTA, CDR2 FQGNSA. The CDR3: CASSYSSMNTEAFF. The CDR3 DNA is TGTGCCAGCAGCTACAGCTCGATGAACACTGAAGCTTTCTTT.

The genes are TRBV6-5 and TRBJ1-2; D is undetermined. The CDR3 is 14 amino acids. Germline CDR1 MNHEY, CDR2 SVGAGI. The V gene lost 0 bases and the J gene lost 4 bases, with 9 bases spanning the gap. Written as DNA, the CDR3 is TGTGCCAGCAGTTACTCGATTGCGAGCTATGGCTACACCTTC. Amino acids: CASSYSIASYGYTF.